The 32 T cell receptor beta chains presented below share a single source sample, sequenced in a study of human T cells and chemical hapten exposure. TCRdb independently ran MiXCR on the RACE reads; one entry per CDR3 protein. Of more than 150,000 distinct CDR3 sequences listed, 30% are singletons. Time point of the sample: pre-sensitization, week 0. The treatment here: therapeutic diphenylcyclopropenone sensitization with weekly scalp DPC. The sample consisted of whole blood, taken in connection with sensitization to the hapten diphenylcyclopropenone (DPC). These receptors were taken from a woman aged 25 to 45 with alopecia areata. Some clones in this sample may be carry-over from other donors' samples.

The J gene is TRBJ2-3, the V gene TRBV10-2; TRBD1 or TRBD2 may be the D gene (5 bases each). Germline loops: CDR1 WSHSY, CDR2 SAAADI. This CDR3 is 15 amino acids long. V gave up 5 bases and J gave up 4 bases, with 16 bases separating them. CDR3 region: CASSFGGSMADTQYF. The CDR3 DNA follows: TGCGCCAGCAGTTTTGGGGGATCGATGGCAGATACGCAGTATTTT.

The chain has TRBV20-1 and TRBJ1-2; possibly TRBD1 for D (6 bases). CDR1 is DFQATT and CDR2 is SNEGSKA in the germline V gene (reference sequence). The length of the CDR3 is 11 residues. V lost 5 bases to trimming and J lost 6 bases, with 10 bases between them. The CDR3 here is CSAGTIDGYTF. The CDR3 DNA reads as TGCAGTGCTGGGACAATCGATGGCTACACCTTC.

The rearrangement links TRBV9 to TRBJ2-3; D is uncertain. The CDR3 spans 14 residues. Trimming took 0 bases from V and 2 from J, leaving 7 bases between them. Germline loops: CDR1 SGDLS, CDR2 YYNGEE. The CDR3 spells CASSVELVTDTQYF. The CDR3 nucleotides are TGTGCCAGCAGCGTAGAGTTAGTCACAGATACGCAGTATTTT.

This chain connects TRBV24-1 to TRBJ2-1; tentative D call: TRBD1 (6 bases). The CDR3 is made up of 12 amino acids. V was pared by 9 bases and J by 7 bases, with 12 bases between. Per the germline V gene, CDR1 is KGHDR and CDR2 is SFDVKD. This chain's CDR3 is CATARGGNEQFF. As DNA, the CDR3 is TGTGCCACCGCCAGGGGCGGTAATGAGCAGTTCTTC.

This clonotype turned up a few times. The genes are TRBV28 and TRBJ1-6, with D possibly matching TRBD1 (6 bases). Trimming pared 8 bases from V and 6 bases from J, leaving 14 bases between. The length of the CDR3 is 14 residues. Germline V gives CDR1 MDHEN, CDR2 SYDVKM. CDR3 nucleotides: TGTGCCAGCTCCGACGGGGGCCGTAATTCACCCCTCCACTTT. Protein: CASSDGGRNSPLHF.

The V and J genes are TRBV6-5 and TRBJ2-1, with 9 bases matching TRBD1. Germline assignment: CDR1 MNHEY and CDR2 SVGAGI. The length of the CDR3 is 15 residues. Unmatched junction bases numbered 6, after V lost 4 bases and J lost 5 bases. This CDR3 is CASSSGQGENNEQFF. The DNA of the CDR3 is TGTGCCAGCAGTTCGGGACAGGGTGAAAACAATGAGCAGTTCTTC.

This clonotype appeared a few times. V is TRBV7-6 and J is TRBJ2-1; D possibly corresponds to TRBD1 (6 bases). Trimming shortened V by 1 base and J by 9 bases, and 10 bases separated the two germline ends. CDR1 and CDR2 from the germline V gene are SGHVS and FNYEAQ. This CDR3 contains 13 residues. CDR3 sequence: CASSLGQGSEQFF. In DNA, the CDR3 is TGTGCCAGCAGCTTAGGTCAGGGGAGTGAGCAGTTCTTC.

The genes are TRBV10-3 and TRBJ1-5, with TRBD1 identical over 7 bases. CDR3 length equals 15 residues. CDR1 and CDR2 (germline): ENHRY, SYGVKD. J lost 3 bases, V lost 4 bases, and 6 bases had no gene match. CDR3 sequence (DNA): TGTGCCATCAGTGTCGACAGGGCCCCCAATCAGCCCCAGCATTTT. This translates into CAISVDRAPNQPQHF.

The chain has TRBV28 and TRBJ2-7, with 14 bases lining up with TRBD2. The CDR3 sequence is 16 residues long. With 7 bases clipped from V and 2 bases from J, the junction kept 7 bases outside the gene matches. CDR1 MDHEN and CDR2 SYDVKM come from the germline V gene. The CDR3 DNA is TGTGCCAGCACCTCATGGACTAGCGGGGGGACCTACGAGCAGTACTTC. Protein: CASTSWTSGGTYEQYF.

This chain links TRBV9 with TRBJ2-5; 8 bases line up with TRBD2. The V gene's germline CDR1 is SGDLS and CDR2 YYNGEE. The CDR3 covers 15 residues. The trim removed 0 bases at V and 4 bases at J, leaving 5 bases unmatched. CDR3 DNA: TGTGCCAGCAGCGTAGGTTCGCGGGGGGTAGAGACCCAGTACTTC. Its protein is CASSVGSRGVETQYF.

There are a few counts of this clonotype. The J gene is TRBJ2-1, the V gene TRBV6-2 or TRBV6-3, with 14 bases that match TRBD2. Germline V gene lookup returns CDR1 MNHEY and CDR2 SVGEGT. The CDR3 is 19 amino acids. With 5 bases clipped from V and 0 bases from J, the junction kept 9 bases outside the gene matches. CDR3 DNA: TGTGCCAGCAGTCGAAGACTAGCGGGAGGGCCGAGCTCCTACAATGAGCAGTTCTTC. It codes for CASSRRLAGGPSSYNEQFF.

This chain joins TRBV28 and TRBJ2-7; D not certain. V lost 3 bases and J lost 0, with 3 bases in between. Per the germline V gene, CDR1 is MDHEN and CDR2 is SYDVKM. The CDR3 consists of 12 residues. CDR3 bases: TGTGCCAGCAGTTTTGACTCCTACGAGCAGTACTTC. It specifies CASSFDSYEQYF. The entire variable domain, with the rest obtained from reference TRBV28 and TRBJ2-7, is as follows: DVKVTQSSRYLVKRTGEKVFLECVQDMDHENMFWYRQDPGLGLRLIYFSYDVKMKEKGDIPEGYSVSREKKERFSLILESASTNQTSMYLCASSFDSYEQYFGPGTRLTVT.

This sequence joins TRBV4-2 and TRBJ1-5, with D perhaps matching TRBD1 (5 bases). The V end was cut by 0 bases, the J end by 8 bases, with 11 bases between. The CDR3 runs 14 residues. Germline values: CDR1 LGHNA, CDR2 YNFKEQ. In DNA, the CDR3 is TGTGCCAGCAGCCAAGAGAGCAGGGAAGAGCCCCAGCATTTT. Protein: CASSQESREEPQHF.

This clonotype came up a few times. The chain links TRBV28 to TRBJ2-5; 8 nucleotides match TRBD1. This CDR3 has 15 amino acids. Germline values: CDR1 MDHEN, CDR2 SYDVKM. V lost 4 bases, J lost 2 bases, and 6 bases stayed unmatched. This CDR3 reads CASSSRQGSQETQYF. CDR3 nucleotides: TGTGCCAGCAGTTCTCGACAGGGGTCACAAGAGACCCAGTACTTC.

The CDR3 DNA reads TGTGCCAGCAGTTTGAGTCCTAGGGGTCAGCCCCAGCATTTT. This encodes CASSLSPRGQPQHF. V gene TRBV28 combines with J gene TRBJ1-5, with a tentative D call TRBD1 (5 bases). The germline gives CDR1 MDHEN, CDR2 SYDVKM. This CDR3 is 14 amino acids long. Trimming cost V 3 bases and J 6 bases, with 12 bases left between them.

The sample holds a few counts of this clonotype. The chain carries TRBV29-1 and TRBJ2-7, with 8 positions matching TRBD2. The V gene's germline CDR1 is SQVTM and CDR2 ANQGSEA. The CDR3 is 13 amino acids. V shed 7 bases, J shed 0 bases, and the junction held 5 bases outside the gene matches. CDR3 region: CSGSGTSSYEQYF. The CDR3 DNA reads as TGCAGCGGGTCCGGGACTAGCTCCTACGAGCAGTACTTC.

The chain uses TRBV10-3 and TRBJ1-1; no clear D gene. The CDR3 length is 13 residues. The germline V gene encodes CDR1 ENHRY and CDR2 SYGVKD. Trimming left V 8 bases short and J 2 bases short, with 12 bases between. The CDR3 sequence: CAISRKENTEAFF. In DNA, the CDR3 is TGTGCCATCTCAAGAAAGGAAAACACTGAAGCTTTCTTT.

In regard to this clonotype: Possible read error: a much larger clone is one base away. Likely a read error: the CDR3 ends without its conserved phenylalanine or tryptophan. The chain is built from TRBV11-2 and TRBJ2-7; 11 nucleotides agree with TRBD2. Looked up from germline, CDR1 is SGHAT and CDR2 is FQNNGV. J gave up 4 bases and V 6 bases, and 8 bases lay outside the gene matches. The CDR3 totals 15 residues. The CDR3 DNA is TGTGCCAGCAGTTTACGACTAGCGGGACCGTACGAGCAGTACTAC. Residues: CASSLRLAGPYEQYY.

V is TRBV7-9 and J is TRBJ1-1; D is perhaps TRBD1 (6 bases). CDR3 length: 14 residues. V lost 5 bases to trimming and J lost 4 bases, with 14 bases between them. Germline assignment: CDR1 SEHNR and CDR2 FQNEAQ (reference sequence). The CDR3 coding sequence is TGTGCCAGCAGCCCCGAGAGGGGGTTCACTGAAGCTTTCTTT. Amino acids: CASSPERGFTEAFF.

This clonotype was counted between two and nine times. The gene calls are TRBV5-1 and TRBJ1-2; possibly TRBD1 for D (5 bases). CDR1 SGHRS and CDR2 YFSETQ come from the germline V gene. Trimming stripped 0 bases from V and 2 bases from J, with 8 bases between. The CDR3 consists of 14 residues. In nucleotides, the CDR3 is TGCGCCAGCAGCTTGGTGGCAGGGAACTATGGCTACACCTTC. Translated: CASSLVAGNYGYTF.

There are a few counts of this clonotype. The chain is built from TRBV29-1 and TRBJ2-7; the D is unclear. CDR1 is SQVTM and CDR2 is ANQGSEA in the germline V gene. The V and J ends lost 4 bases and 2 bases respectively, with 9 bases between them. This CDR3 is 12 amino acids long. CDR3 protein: CSVASVPYEQYF. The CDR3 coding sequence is TGCAGCGTTGCTTCCGTCCCCTACGAGCAGTACTTC.

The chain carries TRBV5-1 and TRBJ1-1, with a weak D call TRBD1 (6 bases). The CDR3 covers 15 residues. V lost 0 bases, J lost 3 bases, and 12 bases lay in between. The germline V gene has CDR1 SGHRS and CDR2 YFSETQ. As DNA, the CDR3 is TGCGCCAGCAGCTTGGTCGGGGGGCCCGACACTGAAGCTTTCTTT. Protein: CASSLVGGPDTEAFF.

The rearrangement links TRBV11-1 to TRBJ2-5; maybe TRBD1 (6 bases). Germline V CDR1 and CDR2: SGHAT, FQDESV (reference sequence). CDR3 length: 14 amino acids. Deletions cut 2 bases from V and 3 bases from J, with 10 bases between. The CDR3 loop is CASSLYRAEETQYF. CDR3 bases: TGTGCCAGCAGCTTATACAGGGCTGAAGAGACCCAGTACTTC.

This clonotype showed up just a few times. CDR3 nucleotides: TGCAGCGTTGGTCCTAATCGGGAGGGGTACGAGCAGTACTTC. Encoded protein: CSVGPNREGYEQYF. The V gene is TRBV29-1, the J gene TRBJ2-7; 8 bases agree with TRBD2. V was pared by 4 bases and J by 4 bases, with 9 bases of the junction left unmatched. This CDR3 contains 14 residues. Germline V gives CDR1 SQVTM, CDR2 ANQGSEA.

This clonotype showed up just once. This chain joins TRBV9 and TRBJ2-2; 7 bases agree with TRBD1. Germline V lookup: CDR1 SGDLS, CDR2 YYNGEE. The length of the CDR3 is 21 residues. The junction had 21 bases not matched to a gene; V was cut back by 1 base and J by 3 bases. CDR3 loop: CASSVRPLFDRASGDTGELFF. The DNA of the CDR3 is TGTGCCAGCAGCGTACGACCTTTATTTGACAGGGCCAGCGGTGACACCGGGGAGCTGTTTTTT.

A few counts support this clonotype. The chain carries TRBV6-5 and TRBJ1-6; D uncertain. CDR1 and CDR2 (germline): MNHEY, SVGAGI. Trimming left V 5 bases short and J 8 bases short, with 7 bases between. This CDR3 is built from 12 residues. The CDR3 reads CASSNTDSPLHF. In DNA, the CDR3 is TGTGCCAGCAGTAACACAGATTCACCCCTCCACTTT.

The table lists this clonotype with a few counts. This CDR3 reads CASSSSRTGQDTEAFF. The CDR3 DNA sequence: TGCGCCAGCAGCTCATCCCGGACAGGGCAGGACACTGAAGCTTTCTTT. The chain has TRBV5-1 and TRBJ1-1; 8 nucleotides match TRBD1. CDR3 length equals 16 residues. The junction had 10 bases not matched to a gene; V was cut back by 3 bases and J by 3 bases. Germline CDR1 reads SGHRS; CDR2 reads YFSETQ.

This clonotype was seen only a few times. The chain's CDR3 is CASSLIETQYF. The CDR3 DNA reads TGTGCCAGCAGCTTGATAGAGACCCAGTACTTC. The V gene is TRBV7-9, the J gene TRBJ2-5; unclear D gene. V was cut by 3 bases and J by 4 bases, with 3 bases left in between. The CDR3 is 11 residues long. CDR1 and CDR2 from the germline V gene are SEHNR and FQNEAQ (reference sequence).

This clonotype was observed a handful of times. CDR3 bases: TGTGCCAGCAGTTTGCCCCAGGGATACGAGCAGTACTTC. Its translation: CASSLPQGYEQYF. The chain is built from TRBV28 and TRBJ2-7; weak D call: TRBD1 (5 bases). The ends were cut back, 3 bases at V and 4 bases at J, with 10 bases in the middle. The germline gives CDR1 MDHEN, CDR2 SYDVKM. This CDR3 spans 13 amino acids. Full variable domain (remainder filled in from reference TRBV28 and TRBJ2-7): DVKVTQSSRYLVKRTGEKVFLECVQDMDHENMFWYRQDPGLGLRLIYFSYDVKMKEKGDIPEGYSVSREKKERFSLILESASTNQTSMYLCASSLPQGYEQYFGPGTRLTVT.

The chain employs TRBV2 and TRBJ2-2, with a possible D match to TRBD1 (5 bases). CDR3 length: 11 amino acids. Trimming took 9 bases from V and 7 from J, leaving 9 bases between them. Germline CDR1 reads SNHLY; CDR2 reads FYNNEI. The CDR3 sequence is CASQGGGELFF. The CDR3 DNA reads TGTGCCAGTCAGGGTGGCGGGGAGCTGTTTTTT.

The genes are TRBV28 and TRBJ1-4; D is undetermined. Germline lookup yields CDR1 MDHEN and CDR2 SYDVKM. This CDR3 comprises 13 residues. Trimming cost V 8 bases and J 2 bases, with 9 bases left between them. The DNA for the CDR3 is TGTGCCAGCTCCCCCGGGACTAATGAAAAACTGTTTTTT. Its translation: CASSPGTNEKLFF.

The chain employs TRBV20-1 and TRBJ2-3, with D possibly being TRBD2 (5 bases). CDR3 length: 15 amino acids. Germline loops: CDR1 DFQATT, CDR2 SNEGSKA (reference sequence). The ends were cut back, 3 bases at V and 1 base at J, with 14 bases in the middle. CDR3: CSARWEKEGTDTQYF. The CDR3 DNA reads TGCAGTGCTAGGTGGGAGAAGGAGGGCACAGATACGCAGTATTTT.